The clone carrying this T cell receptor beta chain was seen a few times. Its antigen is currently unknown. Together with a sample-barcoded 5' primer, a J-beta primer mix was included in a second PCR lasting about 7 to 12 cycles. TCRdb independently ran MiXCR on the 5' RACE reads; one entry per CDR3 protein. This table has approximately 780,000 distinct CDR3 sequences, roughly 25% appearing once. The data are from a study of blood T cells in healthy people across ages. Regarding the study as a whole: Observed TCR beta diversity per million T cells went down as age went up. This fall followed a roughly linear course with age.

Germline trimming cut 3 bases from V and 7 bases from J; bases unmatched to any gene: 8. This CDR3 is built from 14 residues. Germline assignment: CDR1 DFQATT and CDR2 SNEGSKA (reference sequence). The sample was also reused in another study, on T cells of mothers and their children. From that report: The donors comprised roughly 6 children and their three healthy Caucasian mothers.

This chain links TRBV20-1 with TRBJ2-1; 8 bases are shared with TRBD2. The sequencing input was blood. This receptor was obtained from a boy between 10 and 17 years old in good health. The CDR3 DNA sequence: TGCAGTGCTAGGGGGCTAGCGGGCGTGAATGAGCAGTTCTTC. Translated: CSARGLAGVNEQFF.